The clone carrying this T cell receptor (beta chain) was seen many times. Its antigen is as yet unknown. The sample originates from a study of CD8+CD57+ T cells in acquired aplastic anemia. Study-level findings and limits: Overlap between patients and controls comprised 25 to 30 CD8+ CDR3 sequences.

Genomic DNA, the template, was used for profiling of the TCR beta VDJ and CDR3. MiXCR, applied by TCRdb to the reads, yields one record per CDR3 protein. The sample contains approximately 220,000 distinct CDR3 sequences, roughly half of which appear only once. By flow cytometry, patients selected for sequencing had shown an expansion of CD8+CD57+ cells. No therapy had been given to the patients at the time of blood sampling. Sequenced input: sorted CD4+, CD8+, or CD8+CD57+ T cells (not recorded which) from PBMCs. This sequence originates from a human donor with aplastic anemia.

The CDR3 loop reads CASSSRDKNEKLFF. DNA for the CDR3: TGTGCCAGCAGCTCCCGGGACAAAAATGAAAAACTGTTTTTT. This chain uses TRBV11-1 with TRBJ1-4; D is possibly TRBD1 (6 bases). Germline assignment: CDR1 SGHAT and CDR2 FQDESV (reference sequence). This CDR3 contains 14 residues. V dropped 4 bases and J dropped 5 bases, with 11 bases sitting between them. The complete variable domain, with remaining parts taken from reference TRBV11-1 and TRBJ1-4, reads EAEVAQSPRYKITEKSQAVAFWCDPISGHATLYWYRQILGQGPELLVQFQDESVVDDSQLPKDRFSAERLKGVDSTLKIQPAELGDSAMYLCASSSRDKNEKLFFGSGTQLSVL.